Shown below are 18 T cell receptor beta chains from a single sample sequenced in a study of blood T cell repertoires in COVID-19. Measured with immunoSEQ multiplex PCR; TCRdb has only the in-frame clones, and not every one. The repertoire holds approximately 60,000 clones, with roughly 80% as singletons. Sequencing input: peripheral blood. Source of these receptors: a man between 65 and 85 years old with active COVID-19.

This clone has a single count. The chain joins TRBV27 to TRBJ1-5; possibly TRBD1 for D (5 bases). V was shortened by 1 base and J by 4 bases, with 5 bases between the two germline ends. This CDR3 is built from 13 residues. The germline CDR1 and CDR2 sequences are MNHEY and SMNVEV (reference sequence). CDR3 in amino acids: CASSLYRNQPQHF. The CDR3 DNA is TGTGCCAGCAGTTTATACAGGAATCAGCCCCAGCATTTT.

The chain recombines TRBV28 with TRBJ2-1, with 8 bases fitting TRBD2. The CDR3 is made up of 15 amino acids. In germline, CDR1 is MDHEN, CDR2 SYDVKM. V lost 1 base and J lost 7; bases outside the gene matches: 6. The DNA for the CDR3 is TGTGCCAGCAGTTTATCGGTGCGACTAGCGAATGAGCAGTTCTTC. Amino acid sequence: CASSLSVRLANEQFF.

V is TRBV7-8 and J is TRBJ2-5; TRBD2 matches 10 bases. The CDR3 totals 17 residues. J was trimmed by 5 bases and V by 5 bases; bases with no gene match: 14. CDR1 and CDR2 (germline): SGHVS, FQNEAQ. The CDR3 sequence: CASSPYVVAGGGETQYF. The DNA of the CDR3 is TGTGCCAGCAGCCCCTATGTCGTAGCGGGAGGCGGGGAGACCCAGTACTTC.

The genes are TRBV5-1 and TRBJ2-2; TRBD2 might be the D (5 bases). The length of the CDR3 is 14 residues. V lost 7 bases to trimming and J lost 4 bases, with 14 bases between them. The germline gives CDR1 SGHRS, CDR2 YFSETQ. CDR3 in amino acids: CASGETQSTGELFF. As DNA, the CDR3 is TGCGCCAGCGGGGAGACCCAATCCACCGGGGAGCTGTTTTTT.

Worth noting for this clone: One junction end does not reproduce the germline sequence, and a read error may be involved. The chain has TRBV19 and TRBJ1-1; TRBD1 might be the D (6 bases). Germline loops: CDR1 LNHDA, CDR2 SQIVND (reference sequence). There are 14 residues in the CDR3. The CDR3 here is CATRGREVNSEAFF. The DNA for the CDR3 is TGTGCCACCAGGGGCAGGGAAGTAAACAGTGAAGCTTTCTTT.

This chain uses TRBV13 with TRBJ2-3; maybe TRBD1 (6 bases). The germline V and J ends were trimmed by 4 bases and 3 bases, with 11 bases remaining between them. CDR1 and CDR2 (germline): PRHDT, FYEKMQ (reference sequence). The CDR3 is 14 amino acids. The CDR3 sequence: CASSSGVRTDTQYF. In nucleotides, the CDR3 is TGTGCCAGCAGCTCAGGGGTGAGAACAGATACGCAGTATTTT. The variable domain in full, with the rest retrieved from reference TRBV13 and TRBJ2-3, is AAGVIQSPRHLIKEKRETATLKCYPIPRHDTVYWYQQGPGQDPQFLISFYEKMQSDKGSIPDRFSAQQFSDYHSELNMSSLELGDSALYFCASSSGVRTDTQYFGPGTRLTVL.

V is TRBV7-8 and J is TRBJ1-5; 8 nucleotides agree with TRBD1. The CDR3 consists of 16 residues. After removal of 4 bases from V and 0 bases from J, the junction contained 5 bases not matched to a gene. CDR1 and CDR2 (germline): SGHVS, FQNEAQ. In nucleotides, the CDR3 is TGTGCCAGCAGCTCGTGGACAGGGAGTAGCAATCAGCCCCAGCATTTT. This encodes CASSSWTGSSNQPQHF.

This chain links TRBV5-6 with TRBJ2-7, with 7 positions matching TRBD2. With V trimmed by 5 bases and J by 2 bases, 7 bases remained unmatched. CDR1 and CDR2 (germline): SGHDT, YYEEEE. The CDR3 is made up of 14 amino acids. This CDR3 reads CASSGEGTTYEQYF. CDR3 DNA: TGTGCCAGCAGTGGGGAAGGGACTACCTACGAGCAGTACTTC.

The chain joins TRBV7-2 to TRBJ2-1, with no clear D. Germline lookup yields CDR1 SGHTA and CDR2 FQGNSA. The CDR3 has 11 residues. V was clipped by 5 bases and J by 7 bases, with 6 bases between them. In DNA, the CDR3 is TGTGCCAGCAGCCCAATGAATGAGCAGTTCTTC. Translated: CASSPMNEQFF.

This clone was found a few times. J is TRBJ1-1 and V is TRBV15, with TRBD1 as a possible D gene (6 bases). This CDR3 is 16 amino acids long. Germline V CDR1 and CDR2: LNHNV, YYDKDF (reference sequence). Trimming cost V 1 base and J 5 bases, with 17 bases left between them. The CDR3 spells CATSRGLYRAWTEAFF. Here the CDR3 DNA reads TGTGCCACCAGCAGAGGCTTGTACAGGGCATGGACTGAAGCTTTCTTT.

This clone appeared once. This sequence joins TRBV6-6 and TRBJ1-1; 8 positions match TRBD1. CDR3 length: 17 residues. Germline CDR1 reads MNHNY; CDR2 reads SVGAGI (reference sequence). V gave up 5 bases and J gave up 0 bases; unmatched junction bases: 11. CDR3 nucleotides: TGTGCCAGCAGTCCCCGAAGGGACAGGACTGTGAACACTGAAGCTTTCTTT. This encodes CASSPRRDRTVNTEAFF.

This chain joins TRBV19 and TRBJ2-2; TRBD1 might be the D (6 bases). V lost 5 bases, J lost 7 bases, and 14 bases lay in between. Germline V gives CDR1 LNHDA, CDR2 SQIVND (reference sequence). The CDR3 has 14 residues. The CDR3 is CASSVSTTGGELFF. The CDR3 DNA sequence: TGTGCCAGTAGTGTCTCAACGACAGGCGGGGAGCTGTTTTTT.

The rearrangement joins TRBV18 to TRBJ1-1, with D perhaps matching TRBD1 (6 bases). Trimming left V 3 bases short and J 0 bases short, with 8 bases between. CDR3 length: 14 residues. Germline CDR1 KGHSH, CDR2 LQKENI. Written as DNA, the CDR3 is TGTGCCAGCTCACCCAGGGGACTGAACACTGAAGCTTTCTTT. Protein product: CASSPRGLNTEAFF.

CDR3 sequence (DNA): TGTGCCAGCAGAGGGGCGAGCAGAAGCAATGAGCAGTTCTTC. Translated: CASRGASRSNEQFF. The chain couples TRBV6-5 to TRBJ2-1, with D maybe TRBD1 (5 bases). Germline-derived CDR1 and CDR2 are MNHEY and SVGAGI. Trimming took off 6 bases at V and 6 bases at J, with 15 bases between the two ends. The CDR3 consists of 14 residues.

V usage is TRBV5-1 and J usage is TRBJ2-1; weak D call: TRBD2 (6 bases). V was cut by 2 bases and J by 5 bases, with 11 bases left in between. Germline-derived CDR1 and CDR2 are SGHRS and YFSETQ. The CDR3 runs 14 residues. CDR3: CASSFPGLDNEQFF. The DNA for the CDR3 is TGCGCCAGCAGCTTCCCGGGACTTGACAATGAGCAGTTCTTC.

The chain joins TRBV7-2 to TRBJ2-1; possible D gene TRBD2, 5 bases. Looked up from germline, CDR1 is SGHTA and CDR2 is FQGNSA. V was trimmed by 2 bases and J by 3 bases, leaving 20 bases between them. This CDR3 is 18 amino acids long. The CDR3 sequence: CASSLNPRAPGYYNEQFF. The DNA for the CDR3 is TGTGCCAGCAGCTTAAACCCGCGGGCCCCGGGCTACTACAATGAGCAGTTCTTC.

The V and J genes are TRBV20-1 and TRBJ2-7; 9 bases align to TRBD2. With V trimmed by 6 bases and J by 5 bases, 2 bases remained unmatched. Germline V lookup: CDR1 DFQATT, CDR2 SNEGSKA (reference sequence). This CDR3 is built from 11 residues. The CDR3 DNA sequence: TGCAGTGCCGAGCGGGGGGACGAGCAGTACTTC. Residues: CSAERGDEQYF.

This chain joins TRBV9 and TRBJ2-2, with D possibly being TRBD2 (5 bases). The germline V and J ends were trimmed by 1 base and 6 bases, with 13 bases remaining between them. The length of the CDR3 is 15 residues. Germline CDR1 is SGDLS and CDR2 is YYNGEE. CDR3 in amino acids: CASSVRLTEAGELFF. The CDR3 DNA reads as TGTGCCAGCAGCGTACGGCTCACGGAGGCCGGGGAGCTGTTTTTT. The full variable domain, with the rest looked up from reference TRBV9 and TRBJ2-2, is DSGVTQTPKHLITATGQRVTLRCSPRSGDLSVYWYQQSLDQGLQFLIQYYNGEERAKGNILERFSAQQFPDLHSELNLSSLELGDSALYFCASSVRLTEAGELFFGEGSRLTVL.